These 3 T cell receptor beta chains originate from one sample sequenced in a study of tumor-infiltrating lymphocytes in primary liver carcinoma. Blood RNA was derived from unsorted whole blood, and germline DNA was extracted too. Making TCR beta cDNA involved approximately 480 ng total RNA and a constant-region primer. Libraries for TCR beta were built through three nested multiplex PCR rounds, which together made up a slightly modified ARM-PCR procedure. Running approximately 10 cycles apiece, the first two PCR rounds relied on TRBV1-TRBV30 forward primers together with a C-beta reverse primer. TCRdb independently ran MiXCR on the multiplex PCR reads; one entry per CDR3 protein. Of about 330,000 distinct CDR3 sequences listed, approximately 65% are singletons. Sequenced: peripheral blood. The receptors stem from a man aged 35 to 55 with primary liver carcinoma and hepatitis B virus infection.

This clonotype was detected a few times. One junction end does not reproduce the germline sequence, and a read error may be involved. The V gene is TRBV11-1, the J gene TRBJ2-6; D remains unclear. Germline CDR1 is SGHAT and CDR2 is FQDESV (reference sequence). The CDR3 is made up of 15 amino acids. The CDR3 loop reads CASSLDLFGANVLTF. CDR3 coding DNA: TGTGCCAGTAGCTTAGACCTGTTTGGGGCCAACGTCCTGACTTTC.

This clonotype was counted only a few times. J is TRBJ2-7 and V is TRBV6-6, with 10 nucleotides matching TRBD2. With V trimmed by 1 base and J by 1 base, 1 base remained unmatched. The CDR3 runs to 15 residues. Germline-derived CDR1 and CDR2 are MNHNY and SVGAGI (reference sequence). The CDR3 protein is CASSYLAGGSYEQYF. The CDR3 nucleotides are TGTGCCAGCAGTTACTTAGCGGGAGGTTCCTACGAGCAGTACTTC.

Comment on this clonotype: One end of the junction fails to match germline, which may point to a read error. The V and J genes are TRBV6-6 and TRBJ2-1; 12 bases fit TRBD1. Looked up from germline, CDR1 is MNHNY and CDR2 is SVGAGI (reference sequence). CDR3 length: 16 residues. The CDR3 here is CSSSYLRDRGRNEQFF. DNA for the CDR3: TGTTCCAGCAGTTACCTCCGGGACAGGGGGCGAAATGAGCAGTTCTTC.